The present T cell receptor beta chain was sequenced within a study of blood T cells in healthy people across ages. Trimming cost V 2 bases and J 0 bases, with 8 bases left between them. CDR1 and CDR2 from the germline V gene are SGHTA and FQGNSA. The CDR3 spans 16 residues. This clonotype was seen only a few times. Healthy Caucasian individuals from Russia aged 6 to 90 served as donors. Primers used in a second PCR of roughly 7 to 11 cycles were a sample-barcoded 5' primer and a J-beta primer mix. From the 5' RACE reads, TCRdb called clonotypes with MiXCR, one entry per CDR3 protein. The sample contains roughly 700,000 distinct CDR3 sequences, roughly 25% of which appear only once. The data also belong to a second study, concerning T cells of mothers and their children. That paper adds: Approximately 3 million TCR beta reads per child versus over 9 million per mother. Pairs that are related and pairs that are unrelated have TCR recombination output shaped similarly by thymic selection.

The sequence came from a boy under 18 in good health. The material sequenced was blood. The chain has TRBV7-2 and TRBJ2-6, with D hard to call. The CDR3 sequence is CASSLTRSSGANVLTF. In DNA form, the CDR3 reads TGTGCCAGCAGCTTAACTCGGTCCTCTGGGGCCAACGTCCTGACTTTC.